The clone carrying this T cell receptor (beta chain) was detected only a few times. Its matching antigen is unknown. This sample is drawn from a study of cytotoxic CD8 clonotypes in ibrutinib-treated CLL. Study at large: Recorded responses included 24 partial and 2 complete; following median around 73 months, approximately 14 stayed remitted and roughly twelve progressed. Once patients had received a median about twelve months of treatment, range 6 to 36, response samples were obtained. General study points: Contraction or stability on treatment characterized the public clonotypes, which were uncommon. Clonality, elevated at ibrutinib response, dropped back toward baseline at progression.

The method was immunoSEQ multiplex PCR; TCRdb's version includes in-frame clones alone and lacks a portion of them. The table includes hundreds of thousands of clones, around three quarters detected once. The CDR3 sequence is 13 residues long. V was shortened by 3 bases and J by 8 bases, with 12 bases between the two germline ends. In germline, CDR1 is SGHRS, CDR2 YFSETQ. This chain uses TRBV5-1 with TRBJ2-1; D may be TRBD2 (6 bases). This clonotype was sampled from a human donor with chronic lymphocytic leukemia. The sequencing used PBMCs, collected after 24 months of ibrutinib treatment. The CDR3 bases are TGCGCCAGCAGCTGGACTATCAACGATGAGCAGTTCTTC. Encoded protein: CASSWTINDEQFF.